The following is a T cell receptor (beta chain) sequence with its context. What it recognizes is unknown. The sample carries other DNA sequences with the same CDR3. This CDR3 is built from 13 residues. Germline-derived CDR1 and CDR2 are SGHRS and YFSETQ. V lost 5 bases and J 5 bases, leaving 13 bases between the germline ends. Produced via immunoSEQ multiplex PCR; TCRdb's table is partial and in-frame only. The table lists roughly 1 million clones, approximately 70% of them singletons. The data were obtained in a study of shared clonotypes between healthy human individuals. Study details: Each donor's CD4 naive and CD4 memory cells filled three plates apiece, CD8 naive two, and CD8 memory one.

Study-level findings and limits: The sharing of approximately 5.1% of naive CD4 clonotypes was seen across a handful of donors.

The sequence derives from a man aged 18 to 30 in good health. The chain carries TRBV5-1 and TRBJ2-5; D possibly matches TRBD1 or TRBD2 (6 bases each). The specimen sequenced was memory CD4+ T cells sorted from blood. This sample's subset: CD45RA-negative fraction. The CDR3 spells CASSPGGGETQYF. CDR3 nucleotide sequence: TGCGCCAGCAGTCCCGGGGGCGGGGAGACCCAGTACTTC.